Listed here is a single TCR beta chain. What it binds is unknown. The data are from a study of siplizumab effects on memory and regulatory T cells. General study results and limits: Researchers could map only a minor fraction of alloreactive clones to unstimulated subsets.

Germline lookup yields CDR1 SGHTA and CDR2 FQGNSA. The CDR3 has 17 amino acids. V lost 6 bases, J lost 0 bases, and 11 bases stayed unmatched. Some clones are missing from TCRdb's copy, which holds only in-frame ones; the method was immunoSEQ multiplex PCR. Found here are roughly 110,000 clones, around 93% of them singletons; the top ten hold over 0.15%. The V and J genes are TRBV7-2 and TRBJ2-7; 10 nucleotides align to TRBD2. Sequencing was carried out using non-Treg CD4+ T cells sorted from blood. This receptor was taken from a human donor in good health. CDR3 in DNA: TGTGCCAGCAGTTCTAATTTAGCGGGGGGCCTCTCCTACGAGCAGTACTTC. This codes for CASSSNLAGGLSYEQYF.